These 13 T cell receptor beta chains were all obtained from the same sample, sequenced in a study of blood T cell repertoires in COVID-19. Generated by immunoSEQ multiplex PCR, the TCRdb table keeps only in-frame clones and is missing some. This table has about 220,000 clones, more than 70% appearing once. The sequenced sample was peripheral blood. These receptors originate from a human donor in a cohort sampled during active COVID-19.

The rearrangement links TRBV9 to TRBJ1-1; D remains unclear. Germline-derived CDR1 and CDR2 are SGDLS and YYNGEE. The CDR3 loop spans 15 amino acids. Trimming removed 2 bases at V and 4 bases at J, with 15 bases between. CDR3 bases: TGTGCCAGCAGCGTCTATCCTGAGAGGAGCACTGAAGCTTTCTTT. Encoded protein: CASSVYPERSTEAFF. The complete variable domain, with remaining parts taken from reference TRBV9 and TRBJ1-1, reads DSGVTQTPKHLITATGQRVTLRCSPRSGDLSVYWYQQSLDQGLQFLIQYYNGEERAKGNILERFSAQQFPDLHSELNLSSLELGDSALYFCASSVYPERSTEAFFGQGTRLTVV.

This chain links TRBV28 with TRBJ2-3; TRBD2 might be the D (7 bases). Germline V CDR1 and CDR2: MDHEN, SYDVKM. The CDR3 loop spans 17 amino acids. V lost 6 bases, J lost 1 base, and 20 bases lay in between. CDR3 bases: TGTGCCAGCAGCACCCGGACGGGGGGCTCTGGCACAGATACGCAGTATTTT. It is translated as CASSTRTGGSGTDTQYF.

This clone was counted a few times. This chain connects TRBV29-1 to TRBJ2-7; the D is unclear. Trimming left V 6 bases short and J 2 bases short, with 11 bases between. Germline V gene lookup returns CDR1 SQVTM and CDR2 ANQGSEA. This CDR3 region has 12 residues. DNA for the CDR3: TGCAGCGTGGCGAACAGAGCCTACGAGCAGTACTTC. Its translation is CSVANRAYEQYF.

The rearrangement links TRBV19 to TRBJ2-7; weak D call: TRBD2 (5 bases). CDR1 and CDR2 from the germline V gene are LNHDA and SQIVND (reference sequence). This CDR3 is 16 amino acids long. Trimming left V 0 bases short and J 5 bases short, with 17 bases between. The CDR3 DNA follows: TGTGCCAGTAGTATAGATCTAGGCAGGAGGTTTGACGAGCAGTACTTC. Encoded protein: CASSIDLGRRFDEQYF.

The rearrangement uses TRBV11-3 and TRBJ2-3, with no clear D. The CDR3 contains 13 residues. V was clipped by 1 base and J by 5 bases, with 7 bases between them. Per the germline V gene, CDR1 is SGHNT and CDR2 is YENEEA. CDR3 loop: CASSLGPEDTQYF. Here the CDR3 DNA reads TGTGCCAGCAGCTTAGGTCCAGAAGATACGCAGTATTTT.

The chain recombines TRBV7-2 with TRBJ2-3, with D possibly matching TRBD2 (6 bases). The germline V gene has CDR1 SGHTA and CDR2 FQGNSA. The CDR3 spans 16 residues. V was cut by 5 bases and J by 6 bases, with 21 bases left in between. CDR3 coding DNA: TGTGCCAGCAGCCCCCCCGGGACGCCGGGGGTGGATACGCAGTATTTT. Translating it yields CASSPPGTPGVDTQYF.

The chain couples TRBV2 to TRBJ2-7; 7 positions agree with TRBD1. The CDR3 runs 13 residues. The V segment lost 10 bases and the J segment 4 bases; nucleotides outside the gene matches: 10. Germline V gene lookup returns CDR1 SNHLY and CDR2 FYNNEI. CDR3 bases: TGTGCCACCCGAGGGACAGCCATTTACGAGCAGTACTTC. It yields the protein CATRGTAIYEQYF.

The chain uses TRBV2 and TRBJ2-3; 11 nucleotides align to TRBD2. Unmatched junction bases numbered 2, after V lost 0 bases and J lost 3 bases. Germline V gene data show CDR1 as SNHLY and CDR2 as FYNNEI. There are 16 residues in the CDR3. The CDR3 spells CASSEAGLAVTDTQYF. As DNA, the CDR3 is TGTGCCAGCAGTGAAGCGGGACTAGCGGTGACAGATACGCAGTATTTT.

The chain links TRBV18 to TRBJ2-2; D ambiguous. V lost 1 base, J lost 1 base, and 10 bases lay in between. CDR1 and CDR2 (germline): KGHSH, LQKENI. This CDR3 region has 16 residues. CDR3 DNA sequence: TGTGCCAGCTCACCACTAACGCCACTGAACACCGGGGAGCTGTTTTTT. Protein: CASSPLTPLNTGELFF.

The V call is TRBV27, the J call TRBJ2-5, with a weak D call TRBD2 (6 bases). This CDR3 is 14 amino acids long. Germline CDR1 reads MNHEY; CDR2 reads SMNVEV (reference sequence). Trimming took 7 bases from V and 2 from J, leaving 14 bases between them. CDR3 region: CASNKMGGQETQYF. The CDR3 nucleotides are TGTGCCAGCAACAAAATGGGGGGACAAGAGACCCAGTACTTC.

The rearrangement uses TRBV5-1 and TRBJ2-7, with TRBD1 matching 8 bases. Germline V gives CDR1 SGHRS, CDR2 YFSETQ. Unmatched junction bases numbered 9, after V lost 4 bases and J lost 0 bases. This CDR3 is built from 16 residues. CDR3 protein: CASSRRQGITSYEQYF. The CDR3 coding sequence is TGCGCCAGCAGCAGACGACAGGGGATCACCTCCTACGAGCAGTACTTC.

The chain recombines TRBV7-2 with TRBJ2-3; a possible D gene is TRBD2 (6 bases). Trimming cost V 2 bases and J 3 bases, with 9 bases left between them. The CDR3 runs to 14 residues. The V gene's germline CDR1 is SGHTA and CDR2 FQGNSA. The CDR3 reads CASSLSRGTDTQYF. The CDR3 nucleotides are TGTGCCAGCAGCTTATCACGGGGGACAGATACGCAGTATTTT.

The chain joins TRBV5-4 to TRBJ2-7, with TRBD1 matching 8 bases. This CDR3 has 14 amino acids. The V gene end was trimmed by 5 bases and the J gene end by 1 base; junction bases not matched to a gene: 5. CDR1 is SGHNT and CDR2 is YYREEE in the germline V gene (reference sequence). This CDR3 is CASSYRDRSYEQYF. The CDR3 coding sequence is TGTGCCAGCAGTTACCGGGACAGGTCCTACGAGCAGTACTTC.